This T cell receptor (beta chain) was observed in a study of shared clonotypes between healthy human individuals. This clone was seen only once. Its matching antigen is unknown. Extraction of genomic DNA in unsorted samples used approximately 100 million PBMCs. This CDR3 is built from 14 residues. Trimming removed 3 bases from V and 6 bases from J, with 12 bases in between. CDR1 is MNHEY, CDR2 SMNVEV, per germline (reference sequence). The study's findings and limits: Read depth was anticipated to influence clonotype sharing among donors. Sampling was confined to blood; repertoires within tissues likely differ.

What was sequenced on ten immunoSEQ deep assay plates was unsorted PBMC DNA. The method was immunoSEQ multiplex PCR; TCRdb's version includes in-frame clones alone and lacks a portion of them. Here the sample spans about 470,000 clones, 75% to 85% being singletons. The sample comprised PBMCs. V is TRBV27 and J is TRBJ2-1; TRBD2 is a possible D gene (5 bases). This sequence originates from a woman aged 40 to 49 in good health. Some clones in this sample may be carry-over from other donors' samples. This CDR3 is CASSFARTSNEQFF. For the CDR3, the DNA is TGTGCCAGCAGTTTTGCCCGGACTTCCAATGAGCAGTTCTTC.